A single sample gave rise to the 5 T cell receptor beta chains below, sequenced in a study of blood T cell repertoires in COVID-19. Sequencing used immunoSEQ multiplex PCR; TCRdb keeps in-frame clones, though not all of them. The sample has 320,000 or so clones; around 90% are singletons. The sample was PBMCs or T cells enriched from blood (not recorded which). The receptor source for this set is a man between 60 and 70 years old who had recovered from COVID-19.

The chain uses TRBV9 and TRBJ2-1, with 14 bases matching TRBD2. This CDR3 comprises 13 residues. Unmatched junction bases numbered 7, after V lost 4 bases and J lost 16 bases. In germline, CDR1 is SGDLS, CDR2 YYNGEE. CDR3 nucleotides: TGTGCCAGCAGCCCCCGGACTAGCGGGGGGCCTTTCTTC. This codes for CASSPRTSGGPFF.

This clone was seen a single time. V usage is TRBV23-1 and J usage is TRBJ1-4, with TRBD1 matching 7 bases. TRBV23-1 is placed among ORFs of uncertain function. Trimming cost V 6 bases and J 0 bases; bases outside gene matches: 13. The CDR3 length is 18 residues. CDR3 DNA: TGCGCCAGCAGATCAAGTACAGGGGTCGATCCAACTAATGAAAAACTGTTTTTT. Translation: CASRSSTGVDPTNEKLFF.

The CDR3 sequence: CASSQSCRGKKAFF. In DNA, the CDR3 is TGCGCCAGCAGTCAATCTTGTAGGGGAAAAAAAGCTTTCTTT. V usage is TRBV23-1 and J usage is TRBJ1-1, with a weak D call TRBD1 (5 bases). TRBV23-1 counts as an open reading frame of uncertain function. This CDR3 has 14 residues. Trimming cost V 0 bases and J 9 bases, with 14 bases left between them.

In this sample, this clone turned up once. The chain carries TRBV24-1 and TRBJ1-2; D gene unclear. This CDR3 spans 13 amino acids. Germline V gene data show CDR1 as KGHDR and CDR2 as SFDVKD. The V gene lost 5 bases and the J gene lost 4 bases, with 10 bases spanning the gap. In DNA form, the CDR3 reads TGTGCCACCAGTGCCGGAGGTGGCTATGGCTACACCTTC. Protein product: CATSAGGGYGYTF.

The chain has TRBV7-2 and TRBJ2-3; D might be TRBD2 (6 bases). The CDR3 spans 14 residues. V was trimmed by 4 bases and J by 4 bases, leaving 12 bases between them. Germline CDR1 reads SGHTA; CDR2 reads FQGNSA. CDR3 protein: CASSYPGRPDTQYF. The CDR3 nucleotides are TGTGCCAGCAGCTACCCAGGGAGGCCAGATACGCAGTATTTT.